Listed here are 32 T cell receptor beta chains from one sample, sequenced in a study of blood T cell repertoires in COVID-19 (dated by TCRdb to about 2020). Library preparation employed the immunoSEQ multiplex PCR assay. Sourced from immuneACCESS, this table was stored by TCRdb with only in-frame sequences that have V and J called. A share of the clones is absent; for the studies checked, an unresolved V gene accounts for under half, and the remainder has no known explanation. The sample table shows roughly 150,000 clones, and about four fifths are seen once. 8.1% of the sample is taken by the ten largest. The specimen was peripheral blood. The receptors derive from a woman aged 60-75 years with COVID-19, enrolled during active disease.

This clone occurred a few times. The rearrangement uses TRBV28 and TRBJ2-2; 8 bases line up with TRBD1. The CDR3 runs 16 residues. From germline, CDR1 is MDHEN and CDR2 SYDVKM. V was clipped by 2 bases and J by 3 bases; unmatched bases: 5. As DNA, the CDR3 is TGTGCCAGCAGTTTAGGGCAGGGGGCGGACACCGGGGAGCTGTTTTTT. It is translated as CASSLGQGADTGELFF.

This clone was seen a handful of times. The CDR3 bases are TGTGCCAGCAGCGCTGGGACTAGTCGTATGACAGATACGCAGTATTTT. Protein product: CASSAGTSRMTDTQYF. The rearrangement links TRBV5-4 to TRBJ2-3; 8 positions match TRBD2. The CDR3 runs to 16 residues. The V and J ends lost 4 bases and 3 bases, in that order; junction bases with no gene match: 10. The germline gives CDR1 SGHNT, CDR2 YYREEE (reference sequence).

Of note for this clone: Other DNA sequences in the sample encode the same CDR3. The rearrangement uses TRBV6-1 and TRBJ1-5; maybe TRBD1 (5 bases). Germline CDR1 reads MNHNS; CDR2 reads SASEGT. With 3 bases removed from V and 2 bases from J, the gap between germline ends came to 8 bases. There are 14 residues in the CDR3. The CDR3 sequence is CASSDQGGNQPQHF. The CDR3 nucleotides are TGTGCCAGCAGTGACCAGGGCGGCAATCAGCCCCAGCATTTT.

V gene TRBV11-2 combines with J gene TRBJ2-1; TRBD1 matches 9 bases. Germline loops: CDR1 SGHAT, CDR2 FQNNGV. The CDR3 runs to 15 residues. Unmatched junction bases numbered 4, after V lost 0 bases and J lost 7 bases. CDR3 region: CASSLDLGQGNEQFF. The CDR3 DNA follows: TGTGCCAGCAGCTTAGACCTGGGACAGGGAAATGAGCAGTTCTTC.

About this clone itself: The germline gene is not matched at one end of the junction; a read error may be the cause. The V and J genes are TRBV29-1 and TRBJ2-7, with TRBD2 identical over 15 bases. There are 11 residues in the CDR3. Looked up from germline, CDR1 is SQVTM and CDR2 is ANQGSEA. As DNA, the CDR3 is TGCAGCGCTGGGACTAGCGGGAGGAAGAACTTC. It is translated as CSAGTSGRKNF.

This sequence joins TRBV4-3 and TRBJ2-7; 9 bases align to TRBD2. Looked up from germline, CDR1 is LGHNA and CDR2 is YSLEER. The CDR3 is 16 residues long. V gave up 0 bases and J gave up 2 bases; unmatched junction bases: 5. The CDR3 region has the DNA TGCGCCAGCAGCCAAGATCCCAGCGGGAGGACCTACGAGCAGTACTTC. Translation gives CASSQDPSGRTYEQYF.

V and J are TRBV7-3 and TRBJ2-1; D is undetermined. The length of the CDR3 is 14 residues. Germline V gene sequence: CDR1 SGHTA, CDR2 FQGTGA. The V end was cut by 5 bases, the J end by 0 bases, with 8 bases between. In nucleotides, the CDR3 is TGTGCCAGCAGCCCTCACAGCTCCTACAATGAGCAGTTCTTC. It codes for CASSPHSSYNEQFF.

V gene TRBV10-3 combines with J gene TRBJ1-4, with 9 nucleotides matching TRBD1. Per the germline V gene, CDR1 is ENHRY and CDR2 is SYGVKD. This CDR3 is built from 15 residues. The V gene end was trimmed by 0 bases and the J gene end by 5 bases; junction bases not matched to a gene: 1. The CDR3 reads CAISESGQGNEKLFF. Written as DNA, the CDR3 is TGTGCCATCAGTGAGTCGGGACAGGGAAATGAAAAACTGTTTTTT.

V gene TRBV11-3 combines with J gene TRBJ1-5, with 7 bases that match TRBD1. The CDR3 runs 16 residues. The germline CDR1 and CDR2 sequences are SGHNT and YENEEA. Trimming cost V 2 bases and J 7 bases; bases outside gene matches: 11. The CDR3 nucleotides read TGTGCCAGCAGCTTACAAGATCTGACAGGGCGGCAGCCCCAGCATTTT. It yields the protein CASSLQDLTGRQPQHF.

This chain links TRBV6-4 with TRBJ2-5; tentatively, D is TRBD1 (6 bases). Deletions cut 9 bases from V and 5 bases from J, with 16 bases between. The germline gives CDR1 MRHNA, CDR2 SNTAGT. The CDR3 totals 13 residues. CDR3 loop: CARGEGEQETQYF. As DNA, the CDR3 is TGTGCCAGGGGTGAGGGGGAGCAGGAGACCCAGTACTTC.

V and J are TRBV6-5 and TRBJ1-5, with 8 bases aligning to TRBD1. V lost 6 bases, J lost 2 bases, and 6 bases stayed unmatched. Per the germline V gene, CDR1 is MNHEY and CDR2 is SVGAGI. This CDR3 spans 15 amino acids. CDR3 coding DNA: TGTGCCAGCAGCAAAGACAGGGGTGGCAATCAGCCCCAGCATTTT. Protein: CASSKDRGGNQPQHF.

This clone was counted only a few times. J is TRBJ1-1 and V is TRBV10-1; no reliable D call. Germline V CDR1 and CDR2: WNHNN, SYGVQD (reference sequence). Trimming took 5 bases from V and 1 from J, leaving 8 bases between them. The CDR3 totals 13 residues. In nucleotides, the CDR3 is TGCGCCAGCAGTCAACAGACGAACACTGAAGCTTTCTTT. As protein: CASSQQTNTEAFF.

This clone appeared a few times. The chain employs TRBV19 and TRBJ2-1, with D possibly being TRBD2 (5 bases). Germline CDR1 is LNHDA and CDR2 is SQIVND (reference sequence). Trimming removed 3 bases from V and 2 bases from J, with 8 bases in between. The CDR3 contains 14 residues. The CDR3 sequence: CASSIKRTYNEQFF. The CDR3 DNA follows: TGTGCCAGTAGTATCAAGCGGACCTACAATGAGCAGTTCTTC.

The CDR3 sequence is CASAGNTATNEKLFF. As DNA, the CDR3 is TGCGCCAGCGCTGGAAATACAGCAACTAATGAAAAACTGTTTTTT. The gene calls are TRBV5-1 and TRBJ1-4; no firm D call. Trimming left V 7 bases short and J 0 bases short, with 13 bases between. Germline CDR1 SGHRS, CDR2 YFSETQ. This CDR3 is built from 15 residues.

The genes are TRBV10-3 and TRBJ2-3; D gene unclear. Germline-derived CDR1 and CDR2 are ENHRY and SYGVKD. V gave up 2 bases and J gave up 0 bases, with 9 bases separating them. This CDR3 has 15 residues. The CDR3 coding sequence is TGTGCCATCAGTGAGGGGCTTGCTAGCACAGATACGCAGTATTTT. Translated, it gives CAISEGLASTDTQYF.

This clone turned up a few times. The rearrangement links TRBV10-2 to TRBJ2-1; 11 bases are shared with TRBD2. Germline V CDR1 and CDR2: WSHSY, SAAADI. This CDR3 region has 16 residues. V lost 4 bases, J lost 2 bases, and 4 bases stayed unmatched. The CDR3 protein is CASSGPLAGAYNEQFF. Here the CDR3 DNA reads TGCGCCAGCAGTGGGCCACTAGCGGGGGCCTACAATGAGCAGTTCTTC.

The gene calls are TRBV19 and TRBJ2-2; 7 nucleotides align to TRBD1. Per the germline V gene, CDR1 is LNHDA and CDR2 is SQIVND (reference sequence). The CDR3 covers 15 residues. V trimming: 4 bases; J trimming: 4 bases; junction bases outside the gene matches: 6. The CDR3 loop is CASSSTGVGTGELFF. The CDR3 bases are TGTGCCAGTAGTAGTACAGGGGTAGGCACCGGGGAGCTGTTTTTT. Variable domain in full (rest from reference TRBV19 and TRBJ2-2): DGGITQSPKYLFRKEGQNVTLSCEQNLNHDAMYWYRQDPGQGLRLIYYSQIVNDFQKGDIAEGYSVSREKKESFPLTVTSAQKNPTAFYLCASSSTGVGTGELFFGEGSRLTVL.

The CDR3 sequence is CASSVDPLAGANEQFF. In nucleotides, the CDR3 is TGTGCCAGCAGCGTAGATCCGCTAGCGGGGGCCAATGAGCAGTTCTTC. This rearrangement joins TRBV9 to TRBJ2-1; 10 bases align to TRBD2. The V gene's germline CDR1 is SGDLS and CDR2 YYNGEE. This CDR3 region has 16 residues. Germline trimming cut 0 bases from V and 6 bases from J; bases unmatched to any gene: 6.

The CDR3: CASRGSIAGSYEQYF. The CDR3 nucleotides read TGTGCCAGCAGGGGGAGTATAGCGGGCTCCTACGAGCAGTACTTC. This sequence joins TRBV28 and TRBJ2-7; 7 bases are shared with TRBD2. With V trimmed by 6 bases and J by 0 bases, 8 bases remained unmatched. The CDR3 is 15 residues long. Germline CDR1 and CDR2: MDHEN and SYDVKM.

Only one count was recorded for this clone. This chain uses TRBV5-1 with TRBJ2-7; a possible D gene is TRBD1 (6 bases). The CDR3 extends over 14 amino acids. Germline V gene lookup returns CDR1 SGHRS and CDR2 YFSETQ. V was cut by 4 bases and J by 4 bases, with 15 bases left in between. The CDR3 DNA sequence: TGCGCCAGCAGCGCCACCGCAGGGGAATACGAGCAGTACTTC. Translated, it gives CASSATAGEYEQYF.

The gene calls are TRBV5-4 and TRBJ2-5, with 10 positions matching TRBD2. CDR1 is SGHNT and CDR2 is YYREEE in the germline V gene (reference sequence). CDR3 length: 17 residues. Trimming took 4 bases from V and 4 from J; bases not matched to a gene: 13. CDR3 amino acids: CASSRPGTSVGRETQYF. The DNA of the CDR3 is TGTGCCAGCAGCCGCCCGGGGACTAGCGTCGGAAGAGAGACCCAGTACTTC.

This chain joins TRBV12-3 or TRBV12-4 and TRBJ2-3; 7 nucleotides align to TRBD1. This CDR3 spans 12 amino acids. Unmatched junction bases numbered 2, after V lost 5 bases and J lost 6 bases. In nucleotides, the CDR3 is TGTGCCAGCAGTCCCAGGGGGGATACGCAGTATTTT. Residues: CASSPRGDTQYF.

The chain is built from TRBV30 and TRBJ1-6; perhaps TRBD1 as D (5 bases). With 3 bases removed from V and 6 bases from J, the gap between germline ends came to 9 bases. The CDR3 is 13 amino acids. Germline loops: CDR1 GTSNPN, CDR2 SVGIG (reference sequence). This CDR3 reads CAWRSGINSPLHF. The CDR3 DNA reads TGTGCCTGGAGATCAGGGATTAATTCACCCCTCCACTTT. Full variable domain (remainder filled in from reference TRBV30 and TRBJ1-6): SQTIHQWPATLVQPVGSPLSLECTVEGTSNPNLYWYRQAAGRGLQLLFYSVGIGQISSEVPQNLSASRPQDRQFILSSKKLLLSDSGFYLCAWRSGINSPLHFGNGTRLTVT.

This clone showed up just once. The J gene is TRBJ1-2, the V gene TRBV5-1, with D possibly being TRBD1 (5 bases). V was trimmed by 0 bases and J by 1 base, leaving 16 bases between them. CDR3 length: 17 residues. Germline values: CDR1 SGHRS, CDR2 YFSETQ. CDR3 amino acids: CASSLEWAGSGNYGYTF. CDR3 bases: TGCGCCAGCAGCTTGGAGTGGGCAGGGTCGGGTAACTATGGCTACACCTTC.

J is TRBJ2-3 and V is TRBV10-3, with 13 bases lining up with TRBD2. Losses at the gene ends were 9 bases for V and 0 bases for J; bases not matched to a gene: 6. The germline CDR1 and CDR2 sequences are ENHRY and SYGVKD. The CDR3 has 16 residues. CDR3 residues: CAIRGLAGTSTDTQYF. The CDR3 DNA reads as TGTGCCATTAGGGGACTAGCGGGAACTAGCACAGATACGCAGTATTTT.

V is TRBV19 and J is TRBJ2-7; TRBD1 matches at 7 bases. Per the germline V gene, CDR1 is LNHDA and CDR2 is SQIVND (reference sequence). This CDR3 comprises 15 residues. Germline trimming cut 4 bases from V and 7 bases from J; bases unmatched to any gene: 13. The CDR3 loop reads CASSKRQGLNWEQYF. CDR3 bases: TGTGCCAGTAGTAAGAGACAGGGTCTTAATTGGGAGCAGTACTTC.

This clone was detected only once. The chain recombines TRBV7-2 with TRBJ2-7, with D unclear. V lost 8 bases to trimming and J lost 3 bases, with 8 bases between them. This CDR3 spans 11 amino acids. The germline gives CDR1 SGHTA, CDR2 FQGNSA. CDR3 DNA: TGTGCCAGCGGCTCCAACTACGAGCAGTACTTC. Encoded protein: CASGSNYEQYF.

CDR3 region: CASSQSAEGATQYF. In nucleotides, the CDR3 is TGTGCCAGCAGCCAAAGCGCGGAGGGCGCGACCCAGTACTTC. The chain recombines TRBV3-1 (or the pseudogene TRBV3-2) with TRBJ2-5, with D possibly TRBD2 on 6 matching bases. V was trimmed by 2 bases and J by 7 bases, leaving 14 bases between them. CDR1 and CDR2 from the germline V gene are LGHDT and YNNKEL (reference sequence). This CDR3 is 14 amino acids long.

J is TRBJ2-5 and V is TRBV14; the match to TRBD1 covers 9 bases. V gave up 1 base and J gave up 4 bases; unmatched junction bases: 1. Per germline, CDR1 SGHDN and CDR2 FVKESK. The CDR3 totals 14 residues. The CDR3 loop is CASSQVTGGETQYF. In DNA form, the CDR3 reads TGTGCCAGCAGCCAAGTGACAGGGGGAGAGACCCAGTACTTC. The whole variable domain, remainder taken from reference TRBV14 and TRBJ2-5, is EAGVTQFPSHSVIEKGQTVTLRCDPISGHDNLYWYRRVMGKEIKFLLHFVKESKQDESGMPNNRFLAERTGGTYSTLKVQPAELEDSGVYFCASSQVTGGETQYFGPGTRLLVL.

The genes are TRBV5-4 and TRBJ2-3; 8 bases are a match to TRBD2. This CDR3 is 17 amino acids long. CDR1 SGHNT and CDR2 YYREEE come from the germline V gene (reference sequence). Trimming cost V 3 bases and J 8 bases; bases outside gene matches: 17. The CDR3 coding sequence is TGTGCCAGCAGCTCAATAGCGGGGCCGGTTCTTCGTGTTACGCAGTATTTT. Protein sequence: CASSSIAGPVLRVTQYF.

The sample holds a few counts of this clone. The chain carries TRBV11-2 and TRBJ2-3; unclear D gene. The CDR3 consists of 13 residues. In germline, CDR1 is SGHAT, CDR2 FQNNGV. Between the trimmed V and J ends, which lost 4 bases and 6 bases, there was a span of 11 bases. This CDR3 reads CASSSDPQDTQYF. The DNA for the CDR3 is TGTGCCAGCAGCTCTGATCCGCAGGATACGCAGTATTTT.

The V call is TRBV6-4, the J call TRBJ1-1; TRBD1 aligns across 10 bases. J lost 3 bases, V lost 3 bases, and 4 bases had no gene match. CDR3 size: 15 residues. The germline CDR1 and CDR2 sequences are MRHNA and SNTAGT. The CDR3 loop reads CASSETGGGHTEAFF. The CDR3, as DNA: TGTGCCAGCAGTGAGACAGGGGGCGGCCACACTGAAGCTTTCTTT.